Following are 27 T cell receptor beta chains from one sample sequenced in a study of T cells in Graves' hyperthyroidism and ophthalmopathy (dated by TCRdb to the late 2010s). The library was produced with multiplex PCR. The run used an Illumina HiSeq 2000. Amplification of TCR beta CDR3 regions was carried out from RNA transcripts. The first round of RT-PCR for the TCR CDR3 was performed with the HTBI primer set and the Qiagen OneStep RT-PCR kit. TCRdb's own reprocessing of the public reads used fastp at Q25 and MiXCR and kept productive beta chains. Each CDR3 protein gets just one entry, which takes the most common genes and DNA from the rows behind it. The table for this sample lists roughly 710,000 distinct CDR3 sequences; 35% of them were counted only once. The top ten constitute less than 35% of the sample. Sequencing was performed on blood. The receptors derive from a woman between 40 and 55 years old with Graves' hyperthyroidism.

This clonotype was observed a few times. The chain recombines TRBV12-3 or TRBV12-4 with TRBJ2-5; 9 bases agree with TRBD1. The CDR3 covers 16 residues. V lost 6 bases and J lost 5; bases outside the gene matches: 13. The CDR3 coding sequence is TGTGCCAGCAGACGAACCGGGACAGGGAGGGGGGAGACCCAGTACTTC. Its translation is CASRRTGTGRGETQYF.

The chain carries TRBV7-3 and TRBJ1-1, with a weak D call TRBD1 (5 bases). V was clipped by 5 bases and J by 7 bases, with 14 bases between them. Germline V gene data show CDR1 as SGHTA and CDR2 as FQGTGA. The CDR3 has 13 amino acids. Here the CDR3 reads CASSQSGRGEAFF. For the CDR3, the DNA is TGTGCCAGCAGCCAATCGGGACGGGGTGAAGCTTTCTTT.

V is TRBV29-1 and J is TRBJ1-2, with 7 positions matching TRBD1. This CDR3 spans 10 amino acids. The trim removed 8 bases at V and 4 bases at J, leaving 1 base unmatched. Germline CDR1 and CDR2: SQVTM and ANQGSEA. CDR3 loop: CSWTGYGYTF. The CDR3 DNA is TGCAGCTGGACAGGCTATGGCTACACCTTC.

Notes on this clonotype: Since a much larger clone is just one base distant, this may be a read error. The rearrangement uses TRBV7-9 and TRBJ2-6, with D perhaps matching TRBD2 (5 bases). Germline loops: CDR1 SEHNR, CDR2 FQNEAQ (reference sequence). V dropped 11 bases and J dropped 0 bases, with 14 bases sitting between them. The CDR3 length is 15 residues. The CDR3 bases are TGTGCCTCCGGGGAACGGAGCTCTGGGGCCAACGTCCTGACTTTC. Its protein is CASGERSSGANVLTF.

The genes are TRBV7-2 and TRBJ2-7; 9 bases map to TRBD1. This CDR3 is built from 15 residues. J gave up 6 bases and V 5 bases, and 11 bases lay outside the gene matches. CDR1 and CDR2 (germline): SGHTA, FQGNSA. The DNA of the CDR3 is TGTGCCAGCAGCCACCGGGACAGGGCATCGGGCGAGCAGTACTTC. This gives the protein CASSHRDRASGEQYF. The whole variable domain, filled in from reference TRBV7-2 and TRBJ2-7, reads GAGVSQSPSNKVTEKGKDVELRCDPISGHTALYWYRQSLGQGLEFLIYFQGNSAPDKSGLPSDRFSAERTGGSVSTLTIQRTQQEDSAVYLCASSHRDRASGEQYFGPGTRLTVT.

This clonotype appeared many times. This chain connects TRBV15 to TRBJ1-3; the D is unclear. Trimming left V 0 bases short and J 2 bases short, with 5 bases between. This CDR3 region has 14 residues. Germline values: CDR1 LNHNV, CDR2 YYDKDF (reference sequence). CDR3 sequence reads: CATSRDLAGNTIYF. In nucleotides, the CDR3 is TGTGCCACCAGCAGAGACCTAGCTGGAAACACCATATATTTT. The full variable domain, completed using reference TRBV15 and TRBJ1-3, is DAMVIQNPRYQVTQFGKPVTLSCSQTLNHNVMYWYQQKSSQAPKLLFHYYDKDFNNEADTPDNFQSRRPNTSFCFLDIRSPGLGDTAMYLCATSRDLAGNTIYFGEGSWLTVV.

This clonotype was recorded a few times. The CDR3 coding sequence is TGTGCCAGCAGTACGACAGGCCAGTATGGCTACACCTTC. Residues: CASSTTGQYGYTF. The rearrangement joins TRBV6-6 to TRBJ1-2, with D possibly TRBD1 on 6 matching bases. The germline gives CDR1 MNHNY, CDR2 SVGAGI (reference sequence). This CDR3 spans 13 amino acids. Trimming shortened V by 5 bases and J by 5 bases, and 12 bases separated the two germline ends.

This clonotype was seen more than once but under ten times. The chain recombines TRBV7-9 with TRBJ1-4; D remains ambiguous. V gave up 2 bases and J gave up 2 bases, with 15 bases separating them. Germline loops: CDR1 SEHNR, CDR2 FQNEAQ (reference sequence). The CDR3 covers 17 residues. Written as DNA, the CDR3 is TGTGCCAGCAGCTTAATCCCTTTAGGGATCACTAATGAAAAACTGTTTTTT. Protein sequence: CASSLIPLGITNEKLFF.

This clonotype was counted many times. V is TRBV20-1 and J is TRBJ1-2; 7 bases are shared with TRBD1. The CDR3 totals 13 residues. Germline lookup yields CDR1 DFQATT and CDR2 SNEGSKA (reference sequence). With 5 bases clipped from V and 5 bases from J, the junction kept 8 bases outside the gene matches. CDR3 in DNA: TGCAGTGCTCCGCGGGACAGTCCTTATGGCTACACCTTC. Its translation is CSAPRDSPYGYTF.

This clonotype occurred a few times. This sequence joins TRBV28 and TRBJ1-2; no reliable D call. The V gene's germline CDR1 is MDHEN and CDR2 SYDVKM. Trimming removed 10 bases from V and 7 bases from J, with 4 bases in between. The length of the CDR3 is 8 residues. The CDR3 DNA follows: TGTGCCATAGGTGGCTACACCTTC. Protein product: CAIGGYTF.

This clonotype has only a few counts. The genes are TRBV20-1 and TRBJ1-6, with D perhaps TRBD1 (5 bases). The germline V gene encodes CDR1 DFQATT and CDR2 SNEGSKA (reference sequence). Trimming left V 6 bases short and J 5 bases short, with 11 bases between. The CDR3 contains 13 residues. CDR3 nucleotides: TGCAGTGCCACCCAGGGTGATAATTCACCCCTCCACTTT. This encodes CSATQGDNSPLHF.

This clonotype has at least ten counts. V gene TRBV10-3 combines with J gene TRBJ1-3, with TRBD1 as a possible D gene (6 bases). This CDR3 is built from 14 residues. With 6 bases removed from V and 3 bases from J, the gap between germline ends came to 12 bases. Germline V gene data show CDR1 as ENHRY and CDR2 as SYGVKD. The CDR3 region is CAIRQTGIGNTIYF. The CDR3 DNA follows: TGTGCCATCAGACAAACAGGGATTGGAAACACCATATATTTT.

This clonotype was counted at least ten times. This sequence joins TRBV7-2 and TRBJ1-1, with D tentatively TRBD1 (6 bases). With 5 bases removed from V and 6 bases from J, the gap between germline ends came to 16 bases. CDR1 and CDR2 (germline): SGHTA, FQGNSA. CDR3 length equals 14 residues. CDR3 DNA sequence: TGTGCCAGCAGCCTCTCTGGGCAGGGGCCTGAAGCTTTCTTT. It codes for CASSLSGQGPEAFF.

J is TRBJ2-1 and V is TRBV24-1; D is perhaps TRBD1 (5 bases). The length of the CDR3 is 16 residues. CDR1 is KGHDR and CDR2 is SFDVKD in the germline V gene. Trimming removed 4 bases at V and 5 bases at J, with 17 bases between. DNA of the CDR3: TGTGCCACCAGTGACCGTGACCCGGACAAGAACAATGAGCAGTTCTTC. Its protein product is CATSDRDPDKNNEQFF.

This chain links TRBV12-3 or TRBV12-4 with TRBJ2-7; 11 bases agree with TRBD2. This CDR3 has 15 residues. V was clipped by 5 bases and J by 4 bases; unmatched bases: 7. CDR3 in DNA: TGTGCCAGCAGTACGAGGGCTAGCGGGGGGTACGAGCAGTACTTC. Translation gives CASSTRASGGYEQYF.

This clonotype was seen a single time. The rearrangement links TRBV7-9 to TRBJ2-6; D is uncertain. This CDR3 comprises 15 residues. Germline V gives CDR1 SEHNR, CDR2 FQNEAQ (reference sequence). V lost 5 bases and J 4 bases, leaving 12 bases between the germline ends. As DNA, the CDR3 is TGTGCCAGCAGCCCCGGTTTGGTCGGGGCCAACGTCCTGACTTTC. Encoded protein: CASSPGLVGANVLTF.

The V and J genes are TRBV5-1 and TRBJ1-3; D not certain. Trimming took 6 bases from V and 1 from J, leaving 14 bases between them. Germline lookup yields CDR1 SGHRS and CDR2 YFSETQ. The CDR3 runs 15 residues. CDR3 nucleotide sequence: TGCGCCAGCACCGTATCAACGGGGTCTGGAAACACCATATATTTT. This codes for CASTVSTGSGNTIYF.

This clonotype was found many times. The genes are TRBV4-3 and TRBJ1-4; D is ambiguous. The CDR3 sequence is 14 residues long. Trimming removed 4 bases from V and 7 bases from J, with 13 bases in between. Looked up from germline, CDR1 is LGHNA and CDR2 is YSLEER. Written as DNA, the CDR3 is TGCGCCAGCAGCCCAGTTGGGGTTGGTGAAAAACTGTTTTTT. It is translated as CASSPVGVGEKLFF.

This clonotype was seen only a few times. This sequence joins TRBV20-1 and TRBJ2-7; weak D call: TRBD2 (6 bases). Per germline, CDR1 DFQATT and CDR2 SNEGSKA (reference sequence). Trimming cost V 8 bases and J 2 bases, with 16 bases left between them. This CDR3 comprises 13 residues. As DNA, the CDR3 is TGCAGTCCCGGTACGGGGGTTCCCTACGAGCAGTACTTC. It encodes CSPGTGVPYEQYF.

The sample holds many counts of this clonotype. For the CDR3, the DNA is TGTGCCAGCAGTCCCCCGACAGGGAGTACTTCACCCCTCCACTTT. Translation gives CASSPPTGSTSPLHF. The V call is TRBV25-1, the J call TRBJ1-6; 7 bases are a match to TRBD1. V lost 5 bases, J lost 9 bases, and 10 bases stayed unmatched. Germline V CDR1 and CDR2: MGHDK, SYGVNS. The CDR3 covers 15 residues.

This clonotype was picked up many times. CDR3 protein: CASTLDLANYGYTF. CDR3 nucleotide sequence: TGTGCCAGCACTTTGGACTTAGCTAACTATGGCTACACCTTC. The genes are TRBV9 and TRBJ1-2; D uncertain. V lost 6 bases, J lost 0 bases, and 12 bases lay in between. This CDR3 has 14 residues. Germline CDR1 and CDR2: SGDLS and YYNGEE.

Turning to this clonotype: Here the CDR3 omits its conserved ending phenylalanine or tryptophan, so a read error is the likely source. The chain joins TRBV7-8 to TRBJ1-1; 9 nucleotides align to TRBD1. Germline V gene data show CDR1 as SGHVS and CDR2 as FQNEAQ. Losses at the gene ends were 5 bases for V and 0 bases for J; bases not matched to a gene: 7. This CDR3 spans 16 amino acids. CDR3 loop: CASSTRDRAVNTEAFL. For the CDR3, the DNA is TGTGCCAGCAGCACCCGGGACAGGGCCGTGAACACTGAAGCTTTCCTT.

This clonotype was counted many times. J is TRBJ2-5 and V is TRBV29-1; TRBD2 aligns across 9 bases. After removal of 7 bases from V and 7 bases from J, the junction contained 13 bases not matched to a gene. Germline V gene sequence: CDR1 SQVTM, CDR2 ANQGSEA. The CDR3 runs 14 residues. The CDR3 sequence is CSAEGSSGRRTQYF. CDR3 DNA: TGCAGCGCCGAGGGGAGTAGCGGGAGAAGGACCCAGTACTTC.

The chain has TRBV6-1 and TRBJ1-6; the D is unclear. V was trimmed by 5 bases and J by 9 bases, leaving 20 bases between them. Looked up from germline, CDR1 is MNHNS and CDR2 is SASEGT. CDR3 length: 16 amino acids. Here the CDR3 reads CASSYGFEGPGSPLHF. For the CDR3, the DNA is TGTGCCAGCAGTTACGGTTTCGAAGGGCCGGGTTCACCCCTCCACTTT.

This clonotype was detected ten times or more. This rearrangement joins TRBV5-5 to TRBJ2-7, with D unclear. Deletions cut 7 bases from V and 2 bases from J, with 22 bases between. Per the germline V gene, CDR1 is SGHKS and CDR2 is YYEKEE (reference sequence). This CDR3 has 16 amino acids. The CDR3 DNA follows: TGTGCCAGCTCGTTTGGTGCGTTCGGCGGACCCTACGAGCAGTACTTC. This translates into CASSFGAFGGPYEQYF.

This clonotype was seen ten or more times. CDR3 DNA sequence: TGCGCCAGCAGTGACCGATCGTTAGCTAACTATGGCTACACCTTC. Amino acid sequence: CASSDRSLANYGYTF. V is TRBV10-2 and J is TRBJ1-2; D is uncertain. V dropped 3 bases and J dropped 0 bases, with 11 bases sitting between them. CDR1 and CDR2 (germline): WSHSY, SAAADI. This CDR3 spans 15 amino acids.

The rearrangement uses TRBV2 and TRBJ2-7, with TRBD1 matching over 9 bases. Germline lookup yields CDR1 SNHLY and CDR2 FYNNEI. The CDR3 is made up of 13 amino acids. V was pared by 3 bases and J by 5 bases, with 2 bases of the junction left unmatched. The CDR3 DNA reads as TGTGCCAGCAGTGAGGGACAGGGCGACGAGCAGTACTTC. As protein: CASSEGQGDEQYF.